These 23 T cell receptor beta chains were sequenced from one sample in a study of shared clonotypes between healthy human individuals. This table comes from immunoSEQ multiplex PCR, and its TCRdb copy is limited to in-frame clones, with some not included. The table lists a few hundred thousand clones, around three quarters of them singletons. Sequenced: PBMCs. The receptor set was obtained from a woman aged 40-49 years in good health. Some clones in this sample may be carry-over from other donors' samples.

Remarks on this clone: The sample contains more than one DNA sequence encoding this CDR3. The V call is TRBV6-5, the J call TRBJ2-7; D is ambiguous. The CDR3 runs 15 residues. V was clipped by 0 bases and J by 3 bases, with 12 bases between them. CDR1 is MNHEY, CDR2 SVGAGI, per germline. CDR3 bases: TGTGCCAGCAGTTACTCGTTTTGGGGTCACTACGAGCAGTACTTC. Protein sequence: CASSYSFWGHYEQYF.

This clone was detected a few times. V usage is TRBV7-2 and J usage is TRBJ1-2; weak D call: TRBD1 (6 bases). The V gene's germline CDR1 is SGHTA and CDR2 FQGNSA. V lost 5 bases, J lost 8 bases, and 15 bases lay in between. The CDR3 extends over 13 amino acids. CDR3 loop: CASSPTGWQGYTF. The DNA for the CDR3 is TGTGCCAGCAGCCCGACAGGTTGGCAGGGCTACACCTTC.

Here the CDR3 DNA reads TGTGCCAGCACCTGGGACATCACATCCTACGAGCAGTACTTC. It specifies CASTWDITSYEQYF. This chain connects TRBV6-5 to TRBJ2-7, with D possibly matching TRBD1 (6 bases). The V end was cut by 7 bases, the J end by 1 base, with 14 bases between. Germline CDR1 is MNHEY and CDR2 is SVGAGI. The CDR3 runs 14 residues.

The V call is TRBV6-4, the J call TRBJ2-2, with D hard to call. Germline V gene lookup returns CDR1 MRHNA and CDR2 SNTAGT. V gave up 7 bases and J gave up 6 bases, with 9 bases separating them. This CDR3 region has 12 residues. This chain's CDR3 is CASTSQAGELFF. In DNA form, the CDR3 reads TGTGCCAGCACCAGTCAGGCCGGGGAGCTGTTTTTT.

V usage is TRBV6-1 and J usage is TRBJ2-7; 7 bases are a match to TRBD2. The CDR3 contains 14 residues. Trimming at V came to 6 bases and at J to 1 base, leaving 6 bases not matched to a gene. From germline, CDR1 is MNHNS and CDR2 SASEGT. CDR3 amino acids: CASRGGRQSYEQYF. Written as DNA, the CDR3 is TGTGCCAGCAGGGGAGGGCGACAGTCCTACGAGCAGTACTTC.

The chain joins TRBV7-2 to TRBJ2-7, with 7 bases lining up with TRBD1. CDR3 length: 14 residues. Germline V gene lookup returns CDR1 SGHTA and CDR2 FQGNSA. V shed 5 bases, J shed 9 bases, and the junction held 13 bases outside the gene matches. CDR3 bases: TGTGCCAGCAGCACGGGGACAGAGGGAAGTAGGCAGTACTTC. This sequence encodes CASSTGTEGSRQYF.

The rearrangement joins TRBV10-3 to TRBJ1-2, with 7 nucleotides matching TRBD1. The CDR3 totals 15 residues. Trimming took 5 bases from V and 4 from J; bases not matched to a gene: 10. CDR1 is ENHRY, CDR2 SYGVKD, per germline. This chain's CDR3 is CAISPGTADSYGYTF. The CDR3 nucleotides are TGTGCCATCAGTCCCGGGACAGCAGACTCCTATGGCTACACCTTC.

V usage is TRBV19 and J usage is TRBJ2-2; 9 positions agree with TRBD2. The V and J ends lost 1 base and 6 bases, in that order; junction bases with no gene match: 6. CDR1 is LNHDA and CDR2 is SQIVND in the germline V gene (reference sequence). CDR3 length equals 16 residues. The DNA of the CDR3 is TGTGCCAGTAGTATAGGAACTCTAGCGGGATCCGGGGAGCTGTTTTTT. Its protein is CASSIGTLAGSGELFF.

A note on this clone: One end of the junction varies from germline; a read error may be responsible. The same CDR3 arises from other DNA sequences in this sample as well. DNA of the CDR3: TGCGCCAGCAGCTTAGCGGTAGGGGCCGGTGAGCTGTTTTTT. It is translated as CASSLAVGAGELFF. J is TRBJ2-2 and V is TRBV7-6; D might be TRBD2 (6 bases). This CDR3 region has 14 residues. Germline V gene lookup returns CDR1 SGHVS and CDR2 FNYEAQ.

This rearrangement joins TRBV7-8 to TRBJ2-1; TRBD2 aligns across 12 bases. Trimming cost V 5 bases and J 9 bases; bases outside gene matches: 11. This CDR3 has 16 residues. Per germline, CDR1 SGHVS and CDR2 FQNEAQ. In DNA form, the CDR3 reads TGTGCCAGCAGCCCCCCCGGACTAGCGGGATGGGGTGAGCAGTTCTTC. Translation gives CASSPPGLAGWGEQFF.

In this sample, this clone turned up a few times. V and J are TRBV7-7 and TRBJ2-1; D perhaps matches TRBD2 (6 bases). The germline V gene encodes CDR1 SSHAT and CDR2 FNYEAQ (reference sequence). The length of the CDR3 is 16 residues. Trimming left V 2 bases short and J 7 bases short, with 18 bases between. CDR3 in amino acids: CASSLTPWQGGNEQFF. CDR3 nucleotide sequence: TGTGCCAGCAGCTTAACCCCCTGGCAGGGAGGAAATGAGCAGTTCTTC.

The chain is built from TRBV7-3 and TRBJ2-2; 8 bases line up with TRBD1. J was trimmed by 0 bases and V by 5 bases; bases with no gene match: 5. There are 16 residues in the CDR3. In germline, CDR1 is SGHTA, CDR2 FQGTGA. CDR3 amino acids: CASSQDRGANTGELFF. CDR3 in DNA: TGTGCCAGCAGCCAAGACAGGGGAGCGAACACCGGGGAGCTGTTTTTT.

V usage is TRBV28 and J usage is TRBJ1-2, with TRBD1 matching over 8 bases. In germline, CDR1 is MDHEN, CDR2 SYDVKM. The length of the CDR3 is 13 residues. V dropped 6 bases and J dropped 7; count of bases not matched to a gene: 7. The CDR3 region is CASRLPGGPGYTF. In DNA form, the CDR3 reads TGTGCCAGCAGATTACCAGGGGGCCCTGGCTACACCTTC.

The chain joins TRBV6-1 to TRBJ2-5; D assignment may be TRBD1 or TRBD2 (5 bases each). There are 14 residues in the CDR3. Per germline, CDR1 MNHNS and CDR2 SASEGT. Deletions cut 5 bases from V and 5 bases from J, with 15 bases between. The CDR3 nucleotides are TGTGCCAGCAGTCCTGGGACCACAACCGAGACCCAGTACTTC. This encodes CASSPGTTTETQYF.

This clone has just one count. The V call is TRBV6-5, the J call TRBJ2-7; either TRBD1 or TRBD2 may supply D (6 bases each). Per germline, CDR1 MNHEY and CDR2 SVGAGI. V lost 0 bases to trimming and J lost 2 bases, with 14 bases between them. The CDR3 totals 16 residues. CDR3 sequence (DNA): TGTGCCAGCAGTTACTCATCCGGGGGCCCCGCCTACGAGCAGTACTTC. Amino acid sequence: CASSYSSGGPAYEQYF.

The rearrangement joins TRBV30 to TRBJ1-2, with 8 bases matching TRBD1. The CDR3 is made up of 17 amino acids. After removal of 4 bases from V and 0 bases from J, the junction contained 13 bases not matched to a gene. Germline values: CDR1 GTSNPN, CDR2 SVGIG (reference sequence). The CDR3 bases are TGTGCCTGGAAGGTCCTGGGGACAGGACCCGCTAACTATGGCTACACCTTC. This codes for CAWKVLGTGPANYGYTF.

The chain employs TRBV18 and TRBJ2-5, with a possible D match to TRBD2 (5 bases). The germline V gene has CDR1 KGHSH and CDR2 LQKENI. The CDR3 has 15 residues. V lost 2 bases and J 9 bases, leaving 19 bases between the germline ends. The CDR3 DNA sequence: TGTGCCAGCTCACCAACCCCGGACTCGAACACGGCCCAGTACTTC. This encodes CASSPTPDSNTAQYF.

CDR3 nucleotide sequence: TGTGCCAGCAGCGTAAGTGGGAGACTCCAAGAGACCCAGTACTTC. Translated: CASSVSGRLQETQYF. This chain joins TRBV9 and TRBJ2-5; TRBD2 is a possible D gene (5 bases). The CDR3 sequence is 15 residues long. CDR1 SGDLS and CDR2 YYNGEE come from the germline V gene. Trimming left V 1 base short and J 1 base short, with 11 bases between.

The J gene is TRBJ1-4, the V gene TRBV6-6; no definite D call. The V end lost 0 bases, the J end lost 10 bases, and 9 bases lay between the germline ends. CDR3 length: 13 residues. Germline V CDR1 and CDR2: MNHNY, SVGAGI (reference sequence). The CDR3 bases are TGTGCCAGCAGTTACTCGAGGACCGGAAAACTGTTTTTT. This gives the protein CASSYSRTGKLFF.

The V gene is TRBV15, the J gene TRBJ1-4, with a tentative D call TRBD1 (6 bases). This CDR3 spans 15 amino acids. V lost 0 bases, J lost 7 bases, and 12 bases lay in between. Germline CDR1 is LNHNV and CDR2 is YYDKDF (reference sequence). The CDR3 region is CATSRDGGPSEKLFF. The CDR3 DNA reads TGTGCCACCAGCAGAGATGGGGGGCCGAGTGAAAAACTGTTTTTT.

The chain has TRBV18 and TRBJ1-2, with 7 bases aligning to TRBD1. This CDR3 contains 16 residues. The germline V gene encodes CDR1 KGHSH and CDR2 LQKENI. With 5 bases clipped from V and 2 bases from J, the junction kept 11 bases outside the gene matches. As DNA, the CDR3 is TGTGCCAGCTCAAGTGGGACAGCAAACCGCAACTATGGCTACACCTTC. Amino acids: CASSSGTANRNYGYTF.

With regard to this clone: This sample also contains other DNA sequences that code for the same CDR3. The chain recombines TRBV27 with TRBJ2-3; D ambiguous. Per germline, CDR1 MNHEY and CDR2 SMNVEV (reference sequence). V lost 3 bases, J lost 0 bases, and 4 bases lay in between. The CDR3 has 13 amino acids. DNA of the CDR3: TGTGCCAGCAGTTTCTCTAGCACAGATACGCAGTATTTT. Translating it yields CASSFSSTDTQYF.

V usage is TRBV28 and J usage is TRBJ2-7; D may be TRBD1 (5 bases). Germline V gives CDR1 MDHEN, CDR2 SYDVKM. V was pared by 6 bases and J by 7 bases, with 13 bases between. The CDR3 covers 12 residues. CDR3 amino acids: CASRLDMREQYF. The CDR3 nucleotides are TGTGCCAGCAGATTGGACATGAGGGAGCAGTACTTC. The whole variable domain, remainder taken from reference TRBV28 and TRBJ2-7, is DVKVTQSSRYLVKRTGEKVFLECVQDMDHENMFWYRQDPGLGLRLIYFSYDVKMKEKGDIPEGYSVSREKKERFSLILESASTNQTSMYLCASRLDMREQYFGPGTRLTVT.